This T cell receptor (beta chain) was observed in a study of blood T cells in healthy people across ages. Overall study findings and caveats: More naive CD4+ cells and higher diversity were found in long-lived than in aged donors.

On this clonotype itself: Its specificity is unknown.

CDR1 is MNHEY, CDR2 SVGAGI, per germline. The V and J ends lost 6 bases and 0 bases respectively, with 12 bases between them. This CDR3 spans 15 amino acids. Next came a second PCR, run for about 7 to 12 cycles, which used a sample-barcoded 5' primer along with a J-beta primer mix. Each CDR3 protein gets one entry after TCRdb re-called the 5' RACE reads with MiXCR. The data contain fewer than 1,200,000 distinct CDR3 sequences, almost 25% of them seen just once; the ten biggest clones take up around 0.75%. These data were also reused for a study on T cells of mothers and their children. That study reports: Each mother yielded more than 8 million TCR beta CDR3 reads. Each child yielded about 3 million reads.

The sequencing sample was made of blood. The receptor's source is a girl aged 2 to 9 in good health. The chain carries TRBV6-5 and TRBJ1-3; D gene ambiguous. CDR3 sequence: CASRPLQDSGNTIYF. DNA of the CDR3: TGTGCCAGCAGGCCTCTACAAGACTCTGGAAACACCATATATTTT.